Below are 29 T cell receptor beta chains sequenced from a single sample in a study of neurological immune-mediated disorders. MiXCR was run by TCRdb on the 5' RACE reads, yielding one entry per CDR3 protein. Here the sample spans around 83,000 distinct CDR3 sequences, 14% being singletons. The sequenced sample consisted of PBMCs. The source of these receptors is a woman aged 50 to 60 in good health.

This clonotype has at least ten counts. The rearrangement links TRBV5-1 to TRBJ2-5; perhaps TRBD1 as D (6 bases). The germline CDR1 and CDR2 sequences are SGHRS and YFSETQ. V was clipped by 4 bases and J by 3 bases, with 16 bases between them. This CDR3 has 15 amino acids. CDR3 sequence (DNA): TGCGCCAGCAGCGAAACCGGGACATTGGAAGAGACCCAGTACTTC. This encodes CASSETGTLEETQYF.

This clonotype showed up many times. The chain combines TRBV28 with TRBJ2-2; 7 nucleotides line up with TRBD2. The CDR3 length is 17 residues. J lost 7 bases, V lost 6 bases, and 17 bases had no gene match. Germline V gene data show CDR1 as MDHEN and CDR2 as SYDVKM. The CDR3 reads CASRTSSGPPGGGELFF. The CDR3 region has the DNA TGTGCCAGCAGAACCTCCAGCGGCCCGCCGGGGGGCGGGGAGCTGTTTTTT.

This chain joins TRBV20-1 and TRBJ1-1; 7 nucleotides align to TRBD1. Losses at the gene ends were 5 bases for V and 7 bases for J; bases not matched to a gene: 10. The CDR3 sequence is 13 residues long. Germline lookup yields CDR1 DFQATT and CDR2 SNEGSKA (reference sequence). This CDR3 reads CSAPTDREIEAFF. The CDR3 bases are TGCAGTGCTCCAACCGACAGGGAAATTGAAGCTTTCTTT.

For this clonotype: A much more abundant neighbour one base away suggests this may be a read error. The V and J genes are TRBV11-2 and TRBJ1-6; D gene unclear. The CDR3 is 14 amino acids. V was pared by 7 bases and J by 9 bases, with 16 bases between. Germline V lookup: CDR1 SGHAT, CDR2 FQNNGV. CDR3: CASIFVGVGSPLHF. DNA of the CDR3: TGTGCCAGCATCTTCGTCGGGGTCGGTTCACCCCTCCACTTT. Using reference TRBV11-2 and TRBJ1-6 for the parts outside the CDR3, the full variable domain is EAGVAQSPRYKIIEKRQSVAFWCNPISGHATLYWYQQILGQGPKLLIQFQNNGVVDDSQLPKDRFSAERLKGVDSTLKIQPAKLEDSAVYLCASIFVGVGSPLHFGNGTRLTVT.

This clonotype was seen at least ten times. The chain employs TRBV28 and TRBJ2-2; TRBD1 aligns across 9 bases. The ends lost 2 bases at V and 3 bases at J; junction bases unmatched: 4. This CDR3 is 16 amino acids long. Germline V CDR1 and CDR2: MDHEN, SYDVKM. This CDR3 reads CASSLGQGWDTGELFF. In nucleotides, the CDR3 is TGTGCCAGCAGTTTAGGACAGGGGTGGGACACCGGGGAGCTGTTTTTT.

This clonotype was picked up many times. The V gene is TRBV29-1, the J gene TRBJ2-3; tentative D call: TRBD1 (5 bases). Germline V gives CDR1 SQVTM, CDR2 ANQGSEA. V was clipped by 2 bases and J by 4 bases, with 13 bases between them. This CDR3 is 14 amino acids long. The CDR3 coding sequence is TGCAGCGTTGAAACCTTCCTAGGGGCAGATACGCAGTATTTT. It yields the protein CSVETFLGADTQYF.

This clonotype was observed at least ten times. The CDR3 region is CASSEAAGLFF. The DNA for the CDR3 is TGTGCCAGCAGTGAAGCCGCGGGGCTGTTTTTT. The chain has TRBV2 and TRBJ2-2; weak D call: TRBD2 (5 bases). The CDR3 covers 11 residues. Germline V gene data show CDR1 as SNHLY and CDR2 as FYNNEI. V lost 0 bases and J 13 bases, leaving 6 bases between the germline ends. Based on the CDR3 plus reference TRBV2 and TRBJ2-2, the full variable domain is EPEVTQTPSHQVTQMGQEVILRCVPISNHLYFYWYRQILGQKVEFLVSFYNNEISEKSEIFDDQFSVERPDGSNFTLKIRSTKLEDSAMYFCASSEAAGLFFGEGSRLTVL.

This clonotype has a count of ten or more. The chain recombines TRBV5-1 with TRBJ1-4, with D possibly TRBD1 on 6 matching bases. V was clipped by 4 bases and J by 8 bases, with 12 bases between them. Germline V gives CDR1 SGHRS, CDR2 YFSETQ. CDR3 length: 13 amino acids. This CDR3 is CASSPRQEEKLFF. The CDR3 DNA follows: TGCGCCAGCAGCCCACGACAGGAGGAAAAACTGTTTTTT.

This clonotype was seen ten or more times. This rearrangement joins TRBV20-1 to TRBJ1-5; possible D gene TRBD1, 6 bases. There are 13 residues in the CDR3. Germline assignment: CDR1 DFQATT and CDR2 SNEGSKA (reference sequence). Trimming removed 5 bases from V and 3 bases from J, with 11 bases in between. CDR3 amino acids: CSASQGYNQPQHF. The CDR3 DNA sequence: TGCAGTGCTTCACAGGGATACAATCAGCCCCAGCATTTT.

In nucleotides, the CDR3 is TGTGCCAGTAGTATTAGGACTCCGGGTGGCAATCAGCCCCAGCATTTT. Translating it yields CASSIRTPGGNQPQHF. The V and J genes are TRBV19 and TRBJ1-5; D not certain. Germline V gene lookup returns CDR1 LNHDA and CDR2 SQIVND (reference sequence). This CDR3 is built from 16 residues. V was trimmed by 3 bases and J by 2 bases, leaving 14 bases between them.

The sample holds many counts of this clonotype. The chain joins TRBV6-5 to TRBJ2-7; the D call may be TRBD1 or TRBD2 (6 bases each). The CDR3 runs 15 residues. The germline V gene has CDR1 MNHEY and CDR2 SVGAGI. The V and J ends lost 2 bases and 2 bases respectively, with 13 bases between them. The CDR3 here is CASSYEGGNTYEQYF. CDR3 nucleotides: TGTGCCAGCAGTTACGAGGGGGGAAACACCTACGAGCAGTACTTC.

The rearrangement joins TRBV5-1 to TRBJ2-1; 15 positions match TRBD2. The CDR3 loop spans 16 amino acids. In germline, CDR1 is SGHRS, CDR2 YFSETQ. V lost 3 bases to trimming and J lost 7 bases; unmatched junction nucleotides: 5. CDR3: CASSSPGTSGRNEQFF. CDR3 sequence (DNA): TGCGCCAGCAGCTCGCCCGGGACTAGCGGGAGGAATGAGCAGTTCTTC.

In this sample, this clonotype turned up many times. This rearrangement joins TRBV20-1 to TRBJ2-7, with TRBD1 matching over 7 bases. CDR3 length: 16 amino acids. Germline lookup yields CDR1 DFQATT and CDR2 SNEGSKA (reference sequence). V shed 1 base, J shed 0 bases, and the junction held 9 bases outside the gene matches. The CDR3 DNA reads TGCAGTGCTAGAGCCAAACAGGGGCTAGGCTCCTACGAGCAGTACTTC. It is translated as CSARAKQGLGSYEQYF.

As to this clonotype: Compared with germline, one end of the junction differs, possibly owing to a read error. The rearrangement uses TRBV20-1 and TRBJ2-1; D is perhaps TRBD2 (6 bases). The CDR3 is 15 residues long. Germline V gives CDR1 DFQATT, CDR2 SNEGSKA (reference sequence). This CDR3 reads CSARASWRVVNEKFF. CDR3 nucleotide sequence: TGCAGTGCGCGAGCAAGCTGGAGGGTTGTCAATGAGAAGTTCTTC.

In this sample, this clonotype turned up many times. This chain uses TRBV5-1 with TRBJ2-3; 7 positions agree with TRBD2. Germline V lookup: CDR1 SGHRS, CDR2 YFSETQ. Germline trimming cut 1 base from V and 2 bases from J; bases unmatched to any gene: 10. There are 17 residues in the CDR3. The DNA for the CDR3 is TGCGCCAGCAGCTTGTCGAGTGGCGGGGGAGTCACAGATACGCAGTATTTT. Amino acids: CASSLSSGGGVTDTQYF.

This clonotype was counted many times. The chain carries TRBV7-9 and TRBJ2-1, with D unresolved. The V gene lost 3 bases and the J gene lost 8 bases, with 2 bases spanning the gap. The germline V gene encodes CDR1 SEHNR and CDR2 FQNEAQ (reference sequence). This CDR3 is 10 amino acids long. Here the CDR3 reads CASSFDEQFF. DNA of the CDR3: TGTGCCAGCAGCTTTGATGAGCAGTTCTTC.

This clonotype was found many times. The chain uses TRBV3-1 and TRBJ1-1; a possible D gene is TRBD1 (5 bases). Germline CDR1 and CDR2: LGHDT and YNNKEL (reference sequence). Trimming removed 3 bases at V and 6 bases at J, with 20 bases between. This CDR3 contains 16 residues. In DNA form, the CDR3 reads TGTGCCAGCAGCCACAGACTAGGGGTGGGGATCGCTGAAGCTTTCTTT. This gives the protein CASSHRLGVGIAEAFF.

This clonotype has at least ten counts. The chain recombines TRBV9 with TRBJ2-1; 8 bases line up with TRBD1. The CDR3 loop spans 13 amino acids. J lost 6 bases, V lost 1 base, and 0 bases had no gene match. The germline gives CDR1 SGDLS, CDR2 YYNGEE. CDR3 region: CASSVTGGNEQFF. Here the CDR3 DNA reads TGTGCCAGCAGCGTAACAGGGGGCAATGAGCAGTTCTTC.

This clonotype was seen at least ten times. The chain carries TRBV29-1 and TRBJ1-2, with 7 bases identical to TRBD1. Germline lookup yields CDR1 SQVTM and CDR2 ANQGSEA. The ends lost 3 bases at V and 4 bases at J; junction bases unmatched: 8. The length of the CDR3 is 14 residues. The CDR3 sequence: CSVDRPGGSYGYTF. CDR3 DNA sequence: TGCAGCGTTGACCGCCCAGGGGGTTCCTATGGCTACACCTTC.

This clonotype occurred many times. The rearrangement links TRBV6-5 to TRBJ1-3; D is undetermined. Deletions cut 10 bases from V and 4 bases from J, with 8 bases between. This CDR3 is 11 amino acids long. Germline V gene data show CDR1 as MNHEY and CDR2 as SVGAGI. The CDR3 region has the DNA TGTGCCATCCACGTAGGAAACACCATATATTTT. Amino acid sequence: CAIHVGNTIYF.

This clonotype was seen ten or more times. This chain links TRBV5-1 with TRBJ2-1; possible D gene TRBD2, 6 bases. V shed 0 bases and J shed 4 bases, with 14 bases lying between them. The CDR3 loop spans 16 amino acids. Germline lookup yields CDR1 SGHRS and CDR2 YFSETQ. The CDR3 DNA sequence: TGCGCCAGCAGCTTGGCCGGGGCGCGGGAATACAATGAGCAGTTCTTC. It encodes CASSLAGAREYNEQFF.

The sample holds a few counts of this clonotype. The genes are TRBV28 and TRBJ2-3; 13 bases line up with TRBD2. After removal of 6 bases from V and 2 bases from J, the junction contained 5 bases not matched to a gene. The CDR3 runs 16 residues. Germline V gene data show CDR1 as MDHEN and CDR2 as SYDVKM. The chain's CDR3 is CASRPTSGGVTDTQYF. In DNA, the CDR3 is TGTGCCAGCAGACCTACTAGCGGGGGGGTCACAGATACGCAGTATTTT. Full variable domain (missing parts from reference TRBV28 and TRBJ2-3): DVKVTQSSRYLVKRTGEKVFLECVQDMDHENMFWYRQDPGLGLRLIYFSYDVKMKEKGDIPEGYSVSREKKERFSLILESASTNQTSMYLCASRPTSGGVTDTQYFGPGTRLTVL.

This clonotype was observed many times. This chain uses TRBV3-1 with TRBJ2-1, with D uncertain. The CDR3 is 14 amino acids. Per germline, CDR1 LGHDT and CDR2 YNNKEL (reference sequence). Trimming pared 3 bases from V and 11 bases from J, leaving 17 bases between. The CDR3 loop reads CASSQGQVLVKQFF. Written as DNA, the CDR3 is TGTGCCAGCAGCCAGGGCCAGGTATTAGTGAAGCAGTTCTTC.

This clonotype was seen many times. The genes are TRBV5-1 and TRBJ2-7; maybe TRBD1 (6 bases). Germline loops: CDR1 SGHRS, CDR2 YFSETQ. CDR3 length: 15 amino acids. The germline V and J ends were trimmed by 4 bases and 3 bases, with 17 bases remaining between them. The CDR3 here is CASSQLDSLNYEQYF. The CDR3, as DNA: TGCGCCAGCAGCCAACTGGACAGCCTAAACTACGAGCAGTACTTC.

This clonotype was counted ten times or more. The gene calls are TRBV20-1 and TRBJ2-7; 7 nucleotides align to TRBD2. Germline values: CDR1 DFQATT, CDR2 SNEGSKA (reference sequence). This CDR3 contains 15 residues. J lost 0 bases, V lost 5 bases, and 10 bases had no gene match. The CDR3 sequence is CSAPLSSGSSYEQYF. The CDR3 coding sequence is TGCAGTGCTCCCCTGTCTAGCGGAAGCTCCTACGAGCAGTACTTC.

The V and J genes are TRBV5-1 and TRBJ2-5; a possible D gene is TRBD1 (6 bases). V was pared by 5 bases and J by 1 base, with 15 bases between. This CDR3 contains 15 residues. The germline V gene encodes CDR1 SGHRS and CDR2 YFSETQ. The DNA of the CDR3 is TGCGCCAGCAGGGGGGCCGGGACCTTCCAAGAGACCCAGTACTTC. Translating it yields CASRGAGTFQETQYF.

This chain uses TRBV5-5 with TRBJ2-2; 7 bases fit TRBD2. The germline CDR1 and CDR2 sequences are SGHKS and YYEKEE (reference sequence). This CDR3 has 16 residues. J gave up 2 bases and V 4 bases, and 8 bases lay outside the gene matches. The CDR3 protein is CASSERTSANTGELFF. CDR3 in DNA: TGTGCCAGCAGCGAGAGGACTAGTGCAAACACCGGGGAGCTGTTTTTT. Together with reference TRBV5-5 and TRBJ2-2, the CDR3 gives the full variable domain: DAGVTQSPTHLIKTRGQQVTLRCSPISGHKSVSWYQQVLGQGPQFIFQYYEKEERGRGNFPDRFSARQFPNYSSELNVNALLLGDSALYLCASSERTSANTGELFFGEGSRLTVL.

This clonotype was seen repeatedly, ten times or more. This chain connects TRBV7-2 to TRBJ2-1, with D hard to call. In germline, CDR1 is SGHTA, CDR2 FQGNSA. CDR3 length: 15 residues. V dropped 4 bases and J dropped 4 bases, with 14 bases sitting between them. DNA for the CDR3: TGTGCCAGCAGCTCGAGAAATCAGAAATACAATGAGCAGTTCTTC. Residues: CASSSRNQKYNEQFF.

This clonotype has at least ten counts. The chain joins TRBV20-1 to TRBJ2-7; the D is unclear. Trimming pared 0 bases from V and 2 bases from J, leaving 8 bases between. The germline gives CDR1 DFQATT, CDR2 SNEGSKA (reference sequence). CDR3 length: 13 residues. CDR3 in DNA: TGCAGTGCTAGAGACCGTAACCCCTACGAGCAGTACTTC. Its translation: CSARDRNPYEQYF.